Reported below is one TCR beta chain. Its specificity is not known. An end of the junction differs from the germline gene, which may be a read error. Sequenced by immunoSEQ multiplex PCR; TCRdb stores in-frame clones only, minus some. The profile shows approximately 130,000 clones, under 90% of them singletons. The data belong to a study of cytotoxic CD8 clonotypes in ibrutinib-treated CLL. Study-level background: The sample average was roughly 240,000 productive templates and 94,082 productive rearrangements.

Study conclusions and caveats: Public clonotypes were rare and shrank or held steady on treatment. At progression, clonality fell back toward baseline after rising at ibrutinib response.

The CDR3 has 12 residues. The germline CDR1 and CDR2 sequences are ENHRY and SYGVKD. The V call is TRBV10-3, the J call TRBJ2-5; the D call may be TRBD1 or TRBD2 (5 bases each). This material consisted of PBMCs, taken after 24 months of ibrutinib treatment. This receptor was taken from a human donor with chronic lymphocytic leukemia. The CDR3 sequence is CAIREGPETQYF. The CDR3 DNA reads TGTGCCATCCGTGAGGGGCCAGAGACCCAGTACTTC.